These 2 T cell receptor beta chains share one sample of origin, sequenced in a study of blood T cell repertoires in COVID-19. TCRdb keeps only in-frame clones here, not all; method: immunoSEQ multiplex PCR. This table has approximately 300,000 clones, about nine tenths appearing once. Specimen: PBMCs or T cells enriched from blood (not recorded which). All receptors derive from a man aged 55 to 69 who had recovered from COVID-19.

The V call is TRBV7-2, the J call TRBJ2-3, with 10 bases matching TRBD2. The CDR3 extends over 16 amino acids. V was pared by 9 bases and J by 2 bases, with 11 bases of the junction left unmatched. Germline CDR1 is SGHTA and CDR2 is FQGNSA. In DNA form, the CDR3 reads TGTGCCAGTCAACAAGCGGGAGGGCCAGTCACAGATACGCAGTATTTT. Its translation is CASQQAGGPVTDTQYF.

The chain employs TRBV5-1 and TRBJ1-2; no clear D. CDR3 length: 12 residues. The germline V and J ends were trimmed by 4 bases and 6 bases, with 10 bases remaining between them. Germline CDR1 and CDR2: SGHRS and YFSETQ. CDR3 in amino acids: CASSGWGDGYTF. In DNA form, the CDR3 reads TGCGCCAGCAGCGGTTGGGGAGATGGCTACACCTTC.